These 18 T cell receptor beta chains were sequenced from one sample in a study of T-cell reconstitution after alpha-beta-depleted transplantation in children. Unique molecular identifiers were incorporated when the TCRbeta library was constructed. Using its own MiXCR run on the PCR reads, TCRdb lists one record per CDR3 protein. The sample lists around 64,000 distinct CDR3 sequences, approximately 11% seen once, with about 13% in the top ten. The material sequenced was PBMCs, taken before TCRalphabeta/CD19-depleted stem cell transplant. The receptors were sampled from a boy aged 5-17 years with acute myeloid leukemia, due to receive a stem cell transplant.

As concerns this clonotype: This may be a read error: a much more frequent sequence differs by one nucleotide. The CDR3 protein is CASSLTTGSGANVLTF. CDR3 nucleotide sequence: TGTGCCAGCAGCCTGACTACAGGCTCTGGGGCCAACGTCCTGACTTTC. The chain carries TRBV7-2 and TRBJ2-6, with D perhaps being TRBD1 or TRBD2 (5 bases each). V gave up 5 bases and J gave up 0 bases, with 11 bases separating them. The CDR3 has 16 residues. The germline V gene has CDR1 SGHTA and CDR2 FQGNSA.

This clonotype has a count of ten or more. The chain recombines TRBV25-1 with TRBJ1-6, with no clear D. CDR1 is MGHDK, CDR2 SYGVNS, per germline. V dropped 1 base and J dropped 0 bases, with 19 bases sitting between them. This CDR3 is 20 amino acids long. The CDR3 loop reads CASSELFWADGSSYNSPLHF. DNA for the CDR3: TGTGCCAGCAGTGAATTATTTTGGGCAGACGGTAGCTCCTATAATTCACCCCTCCACTTT. The complete variable domain, with remaining parts taken from reference TRBV25-1 and TRBJ1-6, reads EADIYQTPRYLVIGTGKKITLECSQTMGHDKMYWYQQDPGMELHLIHYSYGVNSTEKGDLSSESTVSRIRTEHFPLTLESARPSHTSQYLCASSELFWADGSSYNSPLHFGNGTRLTVT.

The gene calls are TRBV20-1 and TRBJ1-6, with a tentative D call TRBD1 (5 bases). CDR1 is DFQATT, CDR2 SNEGSKA, per germline (reference sequence). Trimming removed 5 bases at V and 0 bases at J, with 20 bases between. There are 18 residues in the CDR3. In DNA form, the CDR3 reads TGCAGTGCTTCATATCCGGGACGGAGGAGCTCCTATAATTCACCCCTCCACTTT. The encoded protein is CSASYPGRRSSYNSPLHF.

This clonotype was seen at least ten times. This chain connects TRBV3-1 to TRBJ2-1; 10 nucleotides match TRBD2. J lost 8 bases, V lost 4 bases, and 11 bases had no gene match. The length of the CDR3 is 16 residues. From germline, CDR1 is LGHDT and CDR2 YNNKEL (reference sequence). CDR3 region: CASSLTGGLAIDEQFF. The CDR3, as DNA: TGTGCCAGCAGCCTTACGGGGGGACTAGCGATCGATGAGCAGTTCTTC.

In its sample, this clonotype was seen many times. V and J are TRBV9 and TRBJ2-3; a possible D gene is TRBD2 (6 bases). The CDR3 totals 14 residues. Germline V gene lookup returns CDR1 SGDLS and CDR2 YYNGEE. V was clipped by 3 bases and J by 7 bases, with 15 bases between them. The CDR3 protein is CASSGTTGVHTQYF. The CDR3 bases are TGTGCCAGCAGCGGAACGACGGGAGTACATACGCAGTATTTT.

This clonotype was counted ten times or more. The J gene is TRBJ2-7, the V gene TRBV5-6; D is possibly TRBD2 (6 bases). The CDR3 covers 15 residues. Trimming cost V 3 bases and J 3 bases, with 16 bases left between them. Germline CDR1 is SGHDT and CDR2 is YYEEEE. The CDR3: CASSYPASEIYEQYF. The CDR3 DNA sequence: TGTGCCAGCAGCTACCCGGCTAGCGAGATCTACGAGCAGTACTTC. The full variable domain, in which reference TRBV5-6 and TRBJ2-7 provide the parts outside the CDR3, is DAGVTQSPTHLIKTRGQQVTLRCSPKSGHDTVSWYQQALGQGPQFIFQYYEEEERQRGNFPDRFSGHQFPNYSSELNVNALLLGDSALYLCASSYPASEIYEQYFGPGTRLTVT.

This clonotype was picked up many times. The chain employs TRBV5-5 and TRBJ1-2, with D perhaps matching TRBD1 (5 bases). This CDR3 region has 17 residues. With 0 bases removed from V and 4 bases from J, the gap between germline ends came to 19 bases. Germline loops: CDR1 SGHKS, CDR2 YYEKEE (reference sequence). This chain's CDR3 is CASSLARIDRISYGYTF. DNA of the CDR3: TGTGCCAGCAGCTTGGCTCGAATAGACAGAATCTCCTATGGCTACACCTTC.

This clonotype was recorded at least ten times. The rearrangement joins TRBV29-1 to TRBJ2-2; D is possibly TRBD1 or TRBD2 (5 bases each). Germline V gene sequence: CDR1 SQVTM, CDR2 ANQGSEA. Trimming cost V 7 bases and J 0 bases, with 12 bases left between them. This CDR3 has 14 residues. The CDR3 nucleotides read TGCAGCGCAAGTGGGACGCCGAACACCGGGGAGCTGTTTTTT. Translating it yields CSASGTPNTGELFF.

The chain uses TRBV7-2 and TRBJ2-7; D could derive from TRBD1 or TRBD2 (5 bases each). The CDR3 extends over 16 amino acids. Germline values: CDR1 SGHTA, CDR2 FQGNSA. Between the trimmed V and J ends, which lost 5 bases and 2 bases, there was a span of 19 bases. The CDR3 region is CASSPTREGAPYEQYF. CDR3 nucleotide sequence: TGTGCCAGCAGCCCGACCCGGGAAGGGGCCCCCTACGAGCAGTACTTC.

The chain carries TRBV15 and TRBJ2-2; D is unclear. CDR3 length equals 14 residues. V lost 1 base and J lost 6, with 9 bases in between. Germline V CDR1 and CDR2: LNHNV, YYDKDF (reference sequence). The CDR3 spells CATSRVAGSGELFF. CDR3 in DNA: TGTGCCACCAGCAGAGTGGCAGGTTCCGGGGAGCTGTTTTTT.

This clonotype was seen ten or more times. This chain joins TRBV7-9 and TRBJ2-7, with 8 positions matching TRBD2. The germline gives CDR1 SEHNR, CDR2 FQNEAQ (reference sequence). The J segment lost 2 bases and the V segment lost 8 bases, leaving 11 bases of the junction unmatched. The CDR3 is 15 residues long. The CDR3 region has the DNA TGTGCCAGCCCGAAGCCGCGTAGCGGGGCCTACGAGCAGTACTTC. The encoded protein is CASPKPRSGAYEQYF.

This clonotype was seen many times. This chain joins TRBV6-5 and TRBJ2-3; 11 bases fit TRBD2. The trim removed 5 bases at V and 0 bases at J, leaving 7 bases unmatched. Germline V gene data show CDR1 as MNHEY and CDR2 as SVGAGI. CDR3 size: 17 residues. CDR3 bases: TGTGCCAGCAGTCGCACTAGCGGGGGTAGTAGCACAGATACGCAGTATTTT. Encoded protein: CASSRTSGGSSTDTQYF.

This clonotype was seen at least ten times. The gene calls are TRBV6-5 and TRBJ2-5; the D call may be TRBD1 or TRBD2 (5 bases each). Per the germline V gene, CDR1 is MNHEY and CDR2 is SVGAGI. This CDR3 spans 14 amino acids. The V gene lost 4 bases and the J gene lost 5 bases, with 14 bases spanning the gap. The CDR3 reads CASSSGRSPETQYF. The DNA of the CDR3 is TGTGCCAGCAGTTCGGGACGGTCCCCGGAGACCCAGTACTTC.

This clonotype occurred many times. The rearrangement joins TRBV20-1 to TRBJ1-3, with D unclear. The germline CDR1 and CDR2 sequences are DFQATT and SNEGSKA (reference sequence). V was pared by 3 bases and J by 5 bases, with 11 bases between. This CDR3 spans 13 amino acids. As DNA, the CDR3 is TGCAGTGCTAGTCCCCGCCTTAGAAACACCATATATTTT. It yields the protein CSASPRLRNTIYF.

This clonotype appeared many times. The chain links TRBV3-1 to TRBJ1-1, with a weak D call TRBD1 (5 bases). Trimming shortened V by 4 bases and J by 3 bases, and 18 bases separated the two germline ends. The CDR3 is 16 residues long. CDR1 is LGHDT, CDR2 YNNKEL, per germline (reference sequence). Here the CDR3 reads CASSPGDGPGYTEAFF. For the CDR3, the DNA is TGTGCCAGCAGCCCTGGGGACGGCCCGGGATACACTGAAGCTTTCTTT.

Ten or more counts support this clonotype. The V call is TRBV20-1, the J call TRBJ2-2, with D perhaps given as TRBD1 or TRBD2 (6 bases each). Trimming shortened V by 5 bases and J by 4 bases, and 17 bases separated the two germline ends. CDR1 and CDR2 (germline): DFQATT, SNEGSKA (reference sequence). The length of the CDR3 is 15 residues. CDR3 region: CSAVGPGAITGELFF. CDR3 DNA sequence: TGCAGTGCTGTCGGACCGGGGGCGATCACCGGGGAGCTGTTTTTT.

The sample holds many counts of this clonotype. The gene calls are TRBV20-1 and TRBJ2-3, with TRBD2 matching over 7 bases. J was trimmed by 4 bases and V by 6 bases; bases with no gene match: 16. CDR1 and CDR2 from the germline V gene are DFQATT and SNEGSKA (reference sequence). The CDR3 is 16 amino acids. CDR3: CSAPLSSGRTADTQYF. CDR3 bases: TGCAGTGCCCCCTTGTCTAGCGGACGCACGGCAGATACGCAGTATTTT.

In this sample, this clonotype turned up many times. The chain recombines TRBV7-9 with TRBJ1-6, with D unclear. With 4 bases removed from V and 5 bases from J, the gap between germline ends came to 3 bases. Per germline, CDR1 SEHNR and CDR2 FQNEAQ (reference sequence). This CDR3 is 12 amino acids long. This CDR3 is CASSYDNSPLHF. CDR3 in DNA: TGTGCCAGCAGCTACGATAATTCACCCCTCCACTTT.